A single sample gave rise to the 15 T cell receptor beta chains below, sequenced in a study of B cell selection in AIRE deficiency. Regulatory T cells were sorted as CD4+CD25hiCD127low/negative cells. Measured with immunoSEQ multiplex PCR; TCRdb has only the in-frame clones, and not every one. Of approximately 22,000 clones in the sample, over 90% were seen once. Sequences were obtained from CD4+CD25+ Tregs sorted from PBMCs. The receptors originated from a human donor in good health.

The rearrangement links TRBV7-2 to TRBJ2-3, with 9 bases aligning to TRBD2. This CDR3 comprises 17 residues. The trim removed 4 bases at V and 7 bases at J, leaving 15 bases unmatched. Germline CDR1 reads SGHTA; CDR2 reads FQGNSA. CDR3 in amino acids: CASSSRGLAGLTYTQYF. The CDR3 DNA follows: TGTGCCAGCAGCTCCAGGGGTCTAGCGGGACTTACGTATACGCAGTATTTT.

The gene calls are TRBV29-1 and TRBJ2-7; tentatively, D is TRBD1 or TRBD2 (5 bases each). Germline lookup yields CDR1 SQVTM and CDR2 ANQGSEA. CDR3 length equals 14 residues. With 4 bases removed from V and 2 bases from J, the gap between germline ends came to 15 bases. DNA of the CDR3: TGCAGCGTTGGGGGCCCGGGATCAACCTACGAGCAGTACTTC. Amino acids: CSVGGPGSTYEQYF.

This chain connects TRBV5-1 to TRBJ2-7; D is perhaps TRBD2 (6 bases). Germline V gene data show CDR1 as SGHRS and CDR2 as YFSETQ. The CDR3 runs 14 residues. V lost 1 base and J lost 5, with 13 bases in between. As DNA, the CDR3 is TGCGCCAGCAGCTTGAGCCACGGGAGCGACGAGCAGTACTTC. Amino acid sequence: CASSLSHGSDEQYF.

The chain combines TRBV19 with TRBJ2-4; 7 bases map to TRBD2. CDR3 size: 17 residues. Germline CDR1 LNHDA, CDR2 SQIVND (reference sequence). The ends lost 5 bases at V and 0 bases at J; junction bases unmatched: 10. CDR3 region: CASSASGLFLAKNIQYF. The CDR3 coding sequence is TGTGCCAGTAGTGCTAGCGGTCTTTTCTTAGCCAAAAACATTCAGTACTTC.

CDR3 residues: CASEDRVWPGELFF. CDR3 DNA: TGTGCCAGCGAGGACAGGGTGTGGCCCGGGGAGCTGTTTTTT. This chain connects TRBV2 to TRBJ2-2, with 8 positions matching TRBD1. The CDR3 extends over 14 amino acids. CDR1 is SNHLY and CDR2 is FYNNEI in the germline V gene. J was trimmed by 6 bases and V by 8 bases; bases with no gene match: 8. Based on the CDR3 plus reference TRBV2 and TRBJ2-2, the full variable domain is EPEVTQTPSHQVTQMGQEVILRCVPISNHLYFYWYRQILGQKVEFLVSFYNNEISEKSEIFDDQFSVERPDGSNFTLKIRSTKLEDSAMYFCASEDRVWPGELFFGEGSRLTVL.

The V call is TRBV19, the J call TRBJ1-2; 8 positions agree with TRBD1. The CDR3 consists of 13 residues. V shed 5 bases, J shed 5 bases, and the junction held 4 bases outside the gene matches. From germline, CDR1 is LNHDA and CDR2 SQIVND (reference sequence). CDR3 protein: CASSPDRGYGYTF. CDR3 sequence (DNA): TGTGCCAGTAGTCCCGACAGGGGATATGGCTACACCTTC.

The chain combines TRBV7-9 with TRBJ2-5; D remains unclear. Germline V gene sequence: CDR1 SEHNR, CDR2 FQNEAQ (reference sequence). The CDR3 has 13 residues. Between the trimmed V and J ends, which lost 5 bases and 5 bases, there was a span of 12 bases. The CDR3 is CASSLNLGETQYF. Here the CDR3 DNA reads TGTGCCAGCAGCCTTAACCTTGGGGAGACCCAGTACTTC.

The chain recombines TRBV10-3 with TRBJ1-1; D is possibly TRBD1 (5 bases). Trimming shortened V by 1 base and J by 0 bases, and 15 bases separated the two germline ends. The CDR3 is 17 residues long. Germline V gene data show CDR1 as ENHRY and CDR2 as SYGVKD. Written as DNA, the CDR3 is TGTGCCATCAGTGAGTGGGAGACAGCGACTTTGAACACTGAAGCTTTCTTT. Amino acids: CAISEWETATLNTEAFF.

This chain links TRBV19 with TRBJ2-5, with D possibly being TRBD1 or TRBD2 (5 bases each). The CDR3 is 15 amino acids. V dropped 5 bases and J dropped 7 bases, with 20 bases sitting between them. Germline V gene lookup returns CDR1 LNHDA and CDR2 SQIVND (reference sequence). The CDR3 DNA reads TGTGCCAGTAGTTACCGGGACCCCCGACCCGGGACCCAGTACTTC. Translated, it gives CASSYRDPRPGTQYF.

V usage is TRBV21-1 and J usage is TRBJ1-3. TRBV21-1 is an annotated pseudogene. The CDR3 spans 18 residues. CDR3 DNA sequence: TGTGCCAGCAGCATCAATGCCGGGAGCCTCTCCTCTGGAAACACCATATATTTT. It translates to CASSINAGSLSSGNTIYF.

J is TRBJ1-2 and V is TRBV7-9, with D unresolved. Trimming removed 6 bases at V and 0 bases at J, with 5 bases between. The germline gives CDR1 SEHNR, CDR2 FQNEAQ (reference sequence). This CDR3 has 12 amino acids. The CDR3 nucleotides read TGTGCCAGCAGATCGACTAACTATGGCTACACCTTC. Protein sequence: CASRSTNYGYTF.

The chain joins TRBV5-4 to TRBJ2-3; D is possibly TRBD1 (6 bases). Germline CDR1 and CDR2: SGHNT and YYREEE (reference sequence). Trimming removed 4 bases at V and 2 bases at J, with 14 bases between. The CDR3 contains 15 residues. DNA of the CDR3: TGTGCCAGCAGCGGGGGCCCGACAGACACAGATACGCAGTATTTT. Encoded protein: CASSGGPTDTDTQYF. Complete variable domain (other parts from reference TRBV5-4 and TRBJ2-3): ETGVTQSPTHLIKTRGQQVTLRCSSQSGHNTVSWYQQALGQGPQFIFQYYREEENGRGNFPPRFSGLQFPNYSSELNVNALELDDSALYLCASSGGPTDTDTQYFGPGTRLTVL.

V gene TRBV28 combines with J gene TRBJ2-2, with TRBD2 matching 9 bases. V shed 7 bases and J 7 bases; nucleotides not matched to a gene: 19. Germline CDR1 reads MDHEN; CDR2 reads SYDVKM. This CDR3 has 18 amino acids. In nucleotides, the CDR3 is TGTGCCAGCACTATCGTCCTCGGGACTAGCTTAGGGGGCGGGGAGCTGTTTTTT. As protein: CASTIVLGTSLGGGELFF.

This chain links TRBV5-1 with TRBJ1-4, with D possibly TRBD1 on 6 matching bases. Deletions cut 3 bases from V and 4 bases from J, with 10 bases between. Per germline, CDR1 SGHRS and CDR2 YFSETQ. The CDR3 loop spans 14 amino acids. Written as DNA, the CDR3 is TGCGCCAGCAGCTCGGACAGTTTTAATGAAAAACTGTTTTTT. Amino acids: CASSSDSFNEKLFF.

The V gene is TRBV6-9, the J gene TRBJ2-7; no firm D call. The CDR3 extends over 14 amino acids. V gave up 7 bases and J gave up 2 bases, with 15 bases separating them. Germline CDR1 is MNHGY and CDR2 is SVAAGI. In nucleotides, the CDR3 is TGTGCCAGCAACCGGCTATTAGACCCCTACGAGCAGTACTTC. This translates into CASNRLLDPYEQYF.